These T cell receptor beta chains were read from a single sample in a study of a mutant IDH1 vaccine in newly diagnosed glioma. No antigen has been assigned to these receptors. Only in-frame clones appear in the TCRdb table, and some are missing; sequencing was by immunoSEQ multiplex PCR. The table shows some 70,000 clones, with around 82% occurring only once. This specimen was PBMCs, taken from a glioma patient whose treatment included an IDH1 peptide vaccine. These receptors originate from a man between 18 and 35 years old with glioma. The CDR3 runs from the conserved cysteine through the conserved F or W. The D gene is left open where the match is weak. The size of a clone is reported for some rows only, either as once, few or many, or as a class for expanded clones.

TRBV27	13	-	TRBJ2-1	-	TGTGCCAGCAGTTTATTAGGAGGCAGTGAGCAGTTCTTC	CASSLLGGSEQFF
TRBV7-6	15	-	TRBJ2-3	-	TGTGCCAGCAGCTTAGGTTCCTATTTCACAGATACGCAGTATTTT	CASSLGSYFTDTQYF
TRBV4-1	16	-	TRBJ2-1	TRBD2	TGCGCCAGCAGCACGACTAGCGGGGGGCCCAACAATGAGCAGTTCTTC	CASSTTSGGPNNEQFF
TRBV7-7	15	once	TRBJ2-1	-	TGTGCTAGCAGCTTAGACAGCTCGACCTACAATGAGCAGTTCTTC	CASSLDSSTYNEQFF
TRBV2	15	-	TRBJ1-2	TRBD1	TGTGCCAGCAGCGGACAGGGCCTTGCTAACTATGGCTACACCTTC	CASSGQGLANYGYTF
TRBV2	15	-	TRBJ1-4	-	TGTGCCAGCAGTGTAGCTGGAACAACTAATGAAAAACTGTTTTTT	CASSVAGTTNEKLFF
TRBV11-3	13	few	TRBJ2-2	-	TGTGCCAGCAGCGGACGGAACACCGGGGAGCTGTTTTTT	CASSGRNTGELFF
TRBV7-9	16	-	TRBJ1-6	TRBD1	TGTGCCAGCAGCTTCCGACAGGGGCCCTATAATTCACCCCTCCACTTT	CASSFRQGPYNSPLHF
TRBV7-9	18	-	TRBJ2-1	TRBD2	TGTGCCAGCAGCGCAGGTGGGCGCCTAGCGGGGGGATACAATGAGCAGTTCTTC	CASSAGGRLAGGYNEQFF
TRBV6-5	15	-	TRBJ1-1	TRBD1	TGTGCCAGCAGGTACACAGGGGGGGCGAGCACTGAAGCTTTCTTT	CASRYTGGASTEAFF
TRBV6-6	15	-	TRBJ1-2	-	TGTGCCAGCAGTTCCCCGACCGGGACTAACTATGGCTACACCTTC	CASSSPTGTNYGYTF
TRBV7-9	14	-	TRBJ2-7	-	TGTGCCAGCAGCTTCCGGGCTAGCAGCTACGAGCAGTACTTC	CASSFRASSYEQYF
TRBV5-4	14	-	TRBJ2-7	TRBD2	TGTGCCAGCAGCTTGTTAGGCGGGGGCTACGAGCAGTACTTC	CASSLLGGGYEQYF
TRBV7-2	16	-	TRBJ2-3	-	TGTGCCAGCAGCCCGCGGGGCAGGACGTCCACAGATACGCAGTATTTT	CASSPRGRTSTDTQYF
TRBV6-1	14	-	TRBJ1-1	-	TGTGCCAGCAGTGAACTGGGGTCGAACACTGAAGCTTTCTTT	CASSELGSNTEAFF
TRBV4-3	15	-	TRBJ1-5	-	TGCGCCAGCAGCCAAGATCGGGGCGTCGGACAGCCCCAGCATTTT	CASSQDRGVGQPQHF
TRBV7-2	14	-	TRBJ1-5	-	TGTGCCAGCAGCTTTGGGGGGGGCGGTCAGCCCCAGCATTTT	CASSFGGGGQPQHF
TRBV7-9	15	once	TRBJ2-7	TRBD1	TGTGCCAGCAGCGTCCAGACAGGGGGAGAGTACGAGCAGTACTTC	CASSVQTGGEYEQYF
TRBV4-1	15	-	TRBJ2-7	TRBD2	TGCGCCAGCAGCCACCGGACTAGCGGGACCGTCGAGCAGTACTTC	CASSHRTSGTVEQYF
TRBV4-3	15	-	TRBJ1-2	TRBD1	TGCGCCAGCAGCCACCACCTCAGGGGGCCCTATGGCTACACCTTC	CASSHHLRGPYGYTF
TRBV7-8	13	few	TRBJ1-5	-	TGTGCCAGCAGCTTAGATCTGAATCAGCCCCAGCATTTT	CASSLDLNQPQHF
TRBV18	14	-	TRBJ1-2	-	TGTGCCAGCTCACCAGGACAGCAAAACTATGGCTACACCTTC	CASSPGQQNYGYTF
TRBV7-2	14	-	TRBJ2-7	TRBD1	TGTGCCAGCAGCCGACGGACAGGCTCCTACGAGCAGTACTTC	CASSRRTGSYEQYF
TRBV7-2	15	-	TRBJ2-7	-	TGTGCCAGCAGCCCGGAGGGTTTTCTTTTAGACGAGCAGTACTTC	CASSPEGFLLDEQYF
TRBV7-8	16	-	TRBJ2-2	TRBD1	TGTGCCAGCAGCTTAGTCGGGACAGGGAACACCGGGGAGCTGTTTTTT	CASSLVGTGNTGELFF
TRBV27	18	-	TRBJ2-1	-	TGTGCCAGCAGAAGGGATACGGTGCTTAGGACTACGAACAATGAGCAGTTCTTC	CASRRDTVLRTTNNEQFF
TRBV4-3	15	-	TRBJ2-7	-	TGCGCCAGCAGCCAAGGGGTTGGGGTATCAAACGAGCAGTACTTC	CASSQGVGVSNEQYF
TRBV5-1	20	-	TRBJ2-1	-	TGCGCCAGCAGCTTCCTGCGTACAGGACTAACGACTAGCTCCTACAATGAGCAGTTCTTC	CASSFLRTGLTTSSYNEQFF
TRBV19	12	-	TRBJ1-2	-	TGTGCCAGTAGTGAGGTCGCCTATGGCTACACCTTC	CASSEVAYGYTF
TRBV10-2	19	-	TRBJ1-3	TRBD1	TGCGCCAGCAGTGAGCACAGGGGTCCCGCGTATTATCCTGGAAACACCATATATTTT	CASSEHRGPAYYPGNTIYF
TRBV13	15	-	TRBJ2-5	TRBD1	TGTGCCAGCAGCTTACCGGGACAGACGCAAGAGACCCAGTACTTC	CASSLPGQTQETQYF
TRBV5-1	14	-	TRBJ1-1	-	TGCGCCAGCAGCTTCAGACTCGCGAACACTGAAGCTTTCTTT	CASSFRLANTEAFF
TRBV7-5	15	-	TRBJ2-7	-	TGTGCCAGAAGCAACGGACAGGGCCTAAATTACGAGCAGTACTTC	CARSNGQGLNYEQYF
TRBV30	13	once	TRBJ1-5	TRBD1	TGTGCCTGGAGTGGACAGGGGAATCAGCCCCAGCATTTT	CAWSGQGNQPQHF
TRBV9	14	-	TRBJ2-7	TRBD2	TGTGCCAGCAGCCCCCCCCTAGGCGGGGGCGAGCAGTACTTC	CASSPPLGGGEQYF
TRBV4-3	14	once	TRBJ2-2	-	TGCGCCAGCAGCCAAGCCATTCCGGGACACGGGCTGTTTTTT	CASSQAIPGHGLFF
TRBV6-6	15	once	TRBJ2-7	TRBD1	TGTGCCAGCAGTTACTCCGGACAGGGGGCTTACGAGCAGTACTTC	CASSYSGQGAYEQYF
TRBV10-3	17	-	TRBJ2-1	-	TGTGCCATCAGTGAGTCTTGGGGGATCGGGTCCTACAATGAGCAGTTCTTC	CAISESWGIGSYNEQFF
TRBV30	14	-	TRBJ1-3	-	TGTGCCTGGAATAGGGGAGTGAGTGGAAACACCATATATTTT	CAWNRGVSGNTIYF
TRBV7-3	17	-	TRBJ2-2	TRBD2	TGTGCCAGCAGCTTGATTGGAGCGGGGGCGAACACCGGGGAGCTGTTTTTT	CASSLIGAGANTGELFF
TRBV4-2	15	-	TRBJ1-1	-	TGTGCCAGCAGTCTCAATCCCGGGACAAACACTGAAGCTTTCTTT	CASSLNPGTNTEAFF
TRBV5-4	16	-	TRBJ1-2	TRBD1	TGTGCCAGCAGCGGAAACACCTGGACAGGGGGCAACGGCTACACCTTC	CASSGNTWTGGNGYTF
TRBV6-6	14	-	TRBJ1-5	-	TGTGCCAGCAGTCGGGGGCAGCCCAATCAGCCCCAGCATTTT	CASSRGQPNQPQHF
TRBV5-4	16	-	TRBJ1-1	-	TGTGCCAGCAGCTCCAAACTGGGCCCTAGAGGCACTGAAGCTTTCTTT	CASSSKLGPRGTEAFF
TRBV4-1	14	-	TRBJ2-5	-	TGCGCCAGCAGCCCCTATGGGTTCCAAGAGACCCAGTACTTC	CASSPYGFQETQYF
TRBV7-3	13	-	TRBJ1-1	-	TGTGCCAGCAGCCCGGACAGTTTCACTGAAGCTTTCTTT	CASSPDSFTEAFF
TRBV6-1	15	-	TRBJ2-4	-	TGTGCCAGCATCGCGCAGTACCTAGCCAAAAACATTCAGTACTTC	CASIAQYLAKNIQYF
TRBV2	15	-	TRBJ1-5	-	TGTGCCAGCAGTGAAGCGCAGACAGTCAATCAGCCCCAGCATTTT	CASSEAQTVNQPQHF
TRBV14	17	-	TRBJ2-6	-	TGTGCCAGCAGCCGCGACATTGTTAGCTCTGGGGCCAACGTCCTGACTTTC	CASSRDIVSSGANVLTF
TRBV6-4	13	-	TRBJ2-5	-	TGTGCCAGCAGCAGGGTATGGGGGGAGACCCAGTACTTC	CASSRVWGETQYF
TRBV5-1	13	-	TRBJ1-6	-	TGCGCCAGCAGCCCTAAGGTAAATTCACCCCTCCACTTT	CASSPKVNSPLHF
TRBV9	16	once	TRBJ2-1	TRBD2	TGTGCCAGCAGCGTAGGCGGGGGGTTTGTCCTCGATGAGCAGTTCTTC	CASSVGGGFVLDEQFF
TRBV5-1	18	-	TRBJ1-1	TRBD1	TGCGCCAGCAGCTTGGACCCCCGCCGGGACAGGCGAGGGGCTGAAGCTTTCTTT	CASSLDPRRDRRGAEAFF
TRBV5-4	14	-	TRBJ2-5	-	TGTGCCAGCAGCTATGAAGGGGGAGAAGAGACCCAGTACTTC	CASSYEGGEETQYF
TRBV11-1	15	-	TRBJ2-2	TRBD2	TGTGCCAGCAGCTCACGGACTAGCAGCCTCGGGGAGCTGTTTTTT	CASSSRTSSLGELFF
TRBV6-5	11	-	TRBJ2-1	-	TGTGCCAGCAGGATATACAATGAGCAGTTCTTC	CASRIYNEQFF
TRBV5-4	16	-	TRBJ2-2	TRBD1	TGTGCCAGCAGCTTGGGTGGACAGGGGAATGCCGGGGAGCTGTTTTTT	CASSLGGQGNAGELFF
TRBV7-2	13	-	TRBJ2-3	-	TGTGCCAGCAGCTCTGGACGCAAAGATACGCAGTATTTT	CASSSGRKDTQYF
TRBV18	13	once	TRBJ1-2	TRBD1	TGTGCCAGCTCATTTCGACAGGGGCCTGGCTACACCTTC	CASSFRQGPGYTF